This T cell receptor (beta chain) is drawn from a study of regulatory T cells in long-lasting Graves disease. About the research overall: Graves' patients, newly diagnosed, had taken antithyroid drugs under 3 months.

Broader study findings: The study examined only peripheral blood, not thyroid tissue. Persistent Graves' disease cases displayed lower TCR diversity than newly diagnosed ones.

There are many counts of this clonotype. What it recognizes is unknown. Library construction for TCR beta used iRepertoire HTBI primers and Arm-PCR of CDR3 regions. TCRdb fed the multiplex PCR reads into MiXCR, producing one record per CDR3 protein. The data contain 240,000 or so distinct CDR3 sequences, 20% to 25% of them singletons. Time point indicated: newly diagnosed GD, antithyroid drugs for less than 3 months. PBMC-extracted RNA yielded the TCR library. This CDR3 region has 14 residues. V gave up 0 bases and J gave up 6 bases, with 11 bases separating them. Germline V gene sequence: CDR1 DFQATT, CDR2 SNEGSKA (reference sequence).

This TCR derives from a female donor with Graves disease. The V and J genes are TRBV20-1 and TRBJ1-4; TRBD1 is a possible D gene (6 bases). Specimen: peripheral blood mononuclear cells (PBMCs), collected at new diagnosis, from a patient treated with antithyroid drugs. The CDR3 loop reads CSARDGRGDEKLFF. The CDR3 DNA follows: TGCAGTGCTAGAGACGGCAGGGGCGATGAAAAACTGTTTTTT.